This T cell receptor (beta chain) was obtained from a study of PD-1 blockade in classical Hodgkin lymphoma. In the study overall: Patients were dosed intravenously with nivolumab at 3 mg/kg every 2 weeks.

Regarding this clone: Its cognate antigen is unknown.

Here immunoSEQ multiplex PCR was the method, and the copy in TCRdb shows in-frame clones only, minus some. The repertoire has about 21,000 clones, 72% of them found once; the top ten carry less than 1.5%. Points from the study as a whole: By C4D1, diversity of CD4+ TCRs had risen significantly, whereas that of CD8+ TCRs had not. When set against healthy donors, newly diagnosed patients were reported to show lower baseline TCR diversity. Complete responders had baseline diversity similar to newly diagnosed patients.

The germline CDR1 and CDR2 sequences are LGHNT and FRNRAP. Trimming removed 2 bases from V and 3 bases from J, with 5 bases in between. The CDR3 contains 12 residues. Time point here: cycle 4 day 1 (C4D1), after 6 weeks of nivolumab. Each patient relapsed following autologous stem cell transplantation, and prior brentuximab vedotin exposure differed. Using magnetic negative selection, the CD4+ T cells were separated out of thawed PBMCs. This sample comprised CD4+ T cells from blood, obtained before the fourth cycle of nivolumab. The gene calls are TRBV12-5 and TRBJ2-7; D gene unclear. The sequence was obtained from a human donor with classical Hodgkin lymphoma. CDR3 sequence reads: CASGLQSYEQYF. CDR3 DNA: TGTGCTAGTGGTTTGCAGAGCTACGAGCAGTACTTC.